This T cell receptor (beta chain) is drawn from a study of identical twins. TCRdb recomputed calls from the 5' RACE reads with MiXCR, one row per CDR3 protein. The data contain about 190,000 distinct CDR3 sequences, around a sixth of them singletons. Whole-study results and caveats: Invariant MAIT and iNKT cells are populations that could partly confound zero-insertion analyses.

This clonotype has only a few counts. Its antigen is unidentified. Germline V lookup: CDR1 SEHNR, CDR2 FQNEAQ (reference sequence). The V and J ends lost 1 base and 1 base respectively, with 9 bases between them. CDR3 length: 15 amino acids. The same data also contributed to another study, on T cells expressing NK-cell markers. That work adds: One of eight sequenced donors was HCMV-seronegative; the other seven were seropositive. These clonotypes, the leaders elsewhere, also led the CD3+CD56-NKG2C+ fraction in several donors.

V and J are TRBV7-9 and TRBJ2-3; tentative D call: TRBD2 (5 bases). Sequencing used CD8+ T cells sorted from blood. The clonotype originates from a woman aged 18-35 years in good health. Written as DNA, the CDR3 is TGTGCCAGCAGCTTAGGTTACGGGGGCACAGATACGCAGTATTTT. It encodes CASSLGYGGTDTQYF.